These 4 T cell receptor beta chains came from one sample sequenced in a study of T cell responses to AZD1222 COVID-19 vaccine. Clones were sequenced by immunoSEQ multiplex PCR, and TCRdb holds only the in-frame ones, with some missing. The profile shows more than 140,000 clones, roughly 88% of them singletons. The starting material was peripheral blood, obtained on day 0 of MenACWY control vaccination. The receptor set was obtained from an adult in good health.

This clone was picked up one time. The chain uses TRBV28 and TRBJ1-1; tentatively, D is TRBD1 (5 bases). This CDR3 has 12 residues. The V end was cut by 4 bases, the J end by 5 bases, with 8 bases between. Germline CDR1 is MDHEN and CDR2 is SYDVKM. CDR3 nucleotide sequence: TGTGCCAGCAGTTCAGGGATGACTGAAGCTTTCTTT. This translates into CASSSGMTEAFF.

V and J are TRBV27 and TRBJ1-2, with TRBD1 identical over 11 bases. The V gene's germline CDR1 is MNHEY and CDR2 SMNVEV (reference sequence). V lost 5 bases, J lost 3 bases, and 23 bases stayed unmatched. The length of the CDR3 is 21 residues. The CDR3 reads CASSPHILVPGQGGTYYGYTF. CDR3 DNA: TGTGCCAGCAGTCCCCACATACTGGTCCCGGGACAGGGGGGGACCTACTATGGCTACACCTTC.

The V gene is TRBV2, the J gene TRBJ1-1; a weak D match, TRBD1 (5 bases). The CDR3 runs 14 residues. Germline loops: CDR1 SNHLY, CDR2 FYNNEI. The V and J ends lost 6 bases and 1 base respectively, with 12 bases between them. CDR3 nucleotides: TGTGCCAGCAGGGCTGACAGTCCGAACACTGAAGCTTTCTTT. Translation gives CASRADSPNTEAFF.

The rearrangement uses TRBV2 and TRBJ1-5; no definite D call. With 9 bases removed from V and 1 base from J, the gap between germline ends came to 10 bases. CDR3 length: 13 residues. CDR1 and CDR2 (germline): SNHLY, FYNNEI. CDR3 sequence reads: CASRTESNQPQHF. The CDR3 DNA reads as TGTGCCAGTAGGACTGAGAGCAATCAGCCCCAGCATTTT.